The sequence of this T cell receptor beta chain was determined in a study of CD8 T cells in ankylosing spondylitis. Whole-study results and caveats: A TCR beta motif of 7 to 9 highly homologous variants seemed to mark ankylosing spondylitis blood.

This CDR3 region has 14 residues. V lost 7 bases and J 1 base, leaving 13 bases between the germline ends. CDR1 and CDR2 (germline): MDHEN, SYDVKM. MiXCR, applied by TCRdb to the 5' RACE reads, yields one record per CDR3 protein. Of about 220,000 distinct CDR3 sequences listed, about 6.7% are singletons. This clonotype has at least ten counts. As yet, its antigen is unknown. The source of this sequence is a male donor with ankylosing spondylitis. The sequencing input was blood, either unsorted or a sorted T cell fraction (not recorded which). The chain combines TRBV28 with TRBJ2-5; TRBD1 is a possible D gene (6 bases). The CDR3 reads CASKRRGIQETQYF. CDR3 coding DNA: TGTGCCAGCAAAAGAAGGGGGATCCAAGAGACCCAGTACTTC. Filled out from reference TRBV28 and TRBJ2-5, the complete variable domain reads DVKVTQSSRYLVKRTGEKVFLECVQDMDHENMFWYRQDPGLGLRLIYFSYDVKMKEKGDIPEGYSVSREKKERFSLILESASTNQTSMYLCASKRRGIQETQYFGPGTRLLVL.